A single sample is the source of the 19 T cell receptor beta chains below, sequenced in a study of cytomegalovirus exposure and HLA in healthy donors. A multiplex PCR was run with 60 Vbeta primers and 13 Jbeta primers. Here immunoSEQ multiplex PCR was the method, and the copy in TCRdb shows in-frame clones only, minus some. The sample has 90,000 to 140,000 clones, approximately 72% seen once. Source material: PBMCs. These receptors originate from a young man in good health and CMV-seronegative.

The chain links TRBV29-1 to TRBJ1-2; D is unresolved. Trimming removed 5 bases at V and 2 bases at J, with 6 bases between. Germline V gives CDR1 SQVTM, CDR2 ANQGSEA. The CDR3 covers 11 residues. CDR3 in amino acids: CSVPTNYGYTF. DNA for the CDR3: TGCAGCGTTCCAACAAACTATGGCTACACCTTC.

The chain has TRBV7-2 and TRBJ2-3, with D maybe TRBD1 (5 bases). The CDR3 extends over 14 amino acids. V lost 0 bases and J lost 6, with 10 bases in between. Germline V lookup: CDR1 SGHTA, CDR2 FQGNSA. The DNA of the CDR3 is TGTGCCAGCAGCTTAGCAGGGTGGGGCGATACGCAGTATTTT. This sequence encodes CASSLAGWGDTQYF.

V is TRBV5-4 and J is TRBJ2-5, with D perhaps TRBD1 (6 bases). Germline V lookup: CDR1 SGHNT, CDR2 YYREEE (reference sequence). This CDR3 contains 15 residues. V was shortened by 4 bases and J by 1 base, with 14 bases between the two germline ends. In nucleotides, the CDR3 is TGTGCCAGCAGCGATACAGGGTGGGTCCAAGAGACCCAGTACTTC. Translation: CASSDTGWVQETQYF.

For the CDR3, the DNA is TGTGCCAGCAGTGGACAAACACAGGGGCTCGATGGCTACACCTTC. Amino acids: CASSGQTQGLDGYTF. The rearrangement uses TRBV25-1 and TRBJ1-2; 7 bases line up with TRBD1. Per germline, CDR1 MGHDK and CDR2 SYGVNS. The CDR3 is 15 residues long. Germline trimming cut 4 bases from V and 6 bases from J; bases unmatched to any gene: 11.

A single count supports this clone. J is TRBJ2-7 and V is TRBV27, with 8 bases aligning to TRBD2. Trimming cost V 8 bases and J 1 base; bases outside gene matches: 7. This CDR3 has 14 residues. Germline-derived CDR1 and CDR2 are MNHEY and SMNVEV (reference sequence). The CDR3 region is CASRKRGRSYEQYF. The CDR3 DNA follows: TGTGCCAGCCGTAAGCGGGGGCGGTCCTACGAGCAGTACTTC.

J is TRBJ2-7 and V is TRBV5-6; 9 positions agree with TRBD1. Trimming took 2 bases from V and 0 from J; bases not matched to a gene: 9. The CDR3 covers 17 residues. CDR1 is SGHDT and CDR2 is YYEEEE in the germline V gene. Written as DNA, the CDR3 is TGTGCCAGCAGCTTACCCCCGGGACAGGGACTCTCCTACGAGCAGTACTTC. Amino acid sequence: CASSLPPGQGLSYEQYF.

V and J are TRBV7-9 and TRBJ2-5; TRBD2 aligns across 8 bases. V was pared by 4 bases and J by 0 bases, with 7 bases of the junction left unmatched. The CDR3 totals 16 residues. CDR1 SEHNR and CDR2 FQNEAQ come from the germline V gene (reference sequence). CDR3 sequence: CASSSRVAGYQETQYF. The CDR3, as DNA: TGTGCCAGCAGCTCCAGGGTAGCGGGGTACCAAGAGACCCAGTACTTC.

This chain joins TRBV9 and TRBJ2-3; TRBD1 agrees at 7 bases. Per the germline V gene, CDR1 is SGDLS and CDR2 is YYNGEE. This CDR3 contains 17 residues. With 4 bases clipped from V and 7 bases from J, the junction kept 18 bases outside the gene matches. The CDR3 loop is CASSPQGDGASWYTQYF. CDR3 in DNA: TGTGCCAGCAGCCCCCAGGGGGACGGTGCCTCTTGGTATACGCAGTATTTT. Combining the CDR3 with reference TRBV9 and TRBJ2-3 gives the whole variable domain DSGVTQTPKHLITATGQRVTLRCSPRSGDLSVYWYQQSLDQGLQFLIQYYNGEERAKGNILERFSAQQFPDLHSELNLSSLELGDSALYFCASSPQGDGASWYTQYFGPGTRLTVL.

The chain carries TRBV6-1 and TRBJ1-6, with D tentatively TRBD1 (5 bases). The CDR3 contains 13 residues. Between the trimmed V and J ends, which lost 3 bases and 12 bases, there was a span of 12 bases. The germline CDR1 and CDR2 sequences are MNHNS and SASEGT. CDR3 region: CASSERDGVPLHF. CDR3 nucleotides: TGTGCCAGCAGTGAGCGGGACGGCGTACCCCTCCACTTT.

This chain links TRBV2 with TRBJ1-5; the D gene is possibly TRBD1 (6 bases). The length of the CDR3 is 13 residues. Trimming left V 3 bases short and J 7 bases short, with 10 bases between. The germline V gene has CDR1 SNHLY and CDR2 FYNNEI. CDR3 in DNA: TGTGCCAGCAGTGAGGGGGCCGGACAGCCCCAGCATTTT. Protein sequence: CASSEGAGQPQHF.

This rearrangement joins TRBV27 to TRBJ1-5; D gene unclear. Trimming took 3 bases from V and 2 from J, leaving 11 bases between them. Germline V gives CDR1 MNHEY, CDR2 SMNVEV (reference sequence). This CDR3 has 15 amino acids. Here the CDR3 reads CASSLVSNGNQPQHF. The CDR3 bases are TGTGCCAGCAGTTTGGTCAGTAATGGCAATCAGCCCCAGCATTTT.

The chain employs TRBV5-6 and TRBJ1-5; the match to TRBD1 covers 7 bases. The germline gives CDR1 SGHDT, CDR2 YYEEEE. This CDR3 is built from 17 residues. The junction had 6 bases not matched to a gene; V was cut back by 0 bases and J by 0 bases. The CDR3 bases are TGTGCCAGCAGCTTGGGACAGGGCCTCTATAGCAATCAGCCCCAGCATTTT. This codes for CASSLGQGLYSNQPQHF.

This clone was found a few times. This chain connects TRBV27 to TRBJ2-7, with TRBD2 matching 10 bases. The V and J ends lost 2 bases and 6 bases, in that order; junction bases with no gene match: 7. Germline V gene data show CDR1 as MNHEY and CDR2 as SMNVEV (reference sequence). The CDR3 consists of 15 residues. CDR3: CASSLEGLATLEQYF. CDR3 nucleotide sequence: TGTGCCAGCAGTTTAGAGGGACTAGCGACTCTCGAGCAGTACTTC.

V and J are TRBV5-1 and TRBJ2-1; 8 nucleotides agree with TRBD1. This CDR3 is built from 16 residues. Germline CDR1 is SGHRS and CDR2 is YFSETQ. V lost 4 bases and J lost 1; bases outside the gene matches: 7. The CDR3 spells CASSPGQGGSYNEQFF. CDR3 bases: TGCGCCAGCAGCCCCGGACAGGGTGGGTCCTACAATGAGCAGTTCTTC.

This clone was observed a handful of times. This chain connects TRBV5-1 to TRBJ2-7, with TRBD2 identical over 8 bases. Germline V gene lookup returns CDR1 SGHRS and CDR2 YFSETQ. The CDR3 loop spans 15 amino acids. With V trimmed by 0 bases and J by 2 bases, 4 bases remained unmatched. In DNA, the CDR3 is TGCGCCAGCAGCTTGGTGGCGGGGGGCACCTACGAGCAGTACTTC. As protein: CASSLVAGGTYEQYF.

This clone has just one count. The CDR3 nucleotides are TGTGCCAGCAGGCCGCCGGGACAGCAAGAGACCCAGTACTTC. The encoded protein is CASRPPGQQETQYF. The chain couples TRBV5-4 to TRBJ2-5; 7 bases line up with TRBD1. Germline V lookup: CDR1 SGHNT, CDR2 YYREEE (reference sequence). The CDR3 loop spans 14 amino acids. The trim removed 5 bases at V and 2 bases at J, leaving 6 bases unmatched.

The chain has TRBV5-4 and TRBJ1-2; a possible D gene is TRBD1 (5 bases). CDR1 is SGHNT, CDR2 YYREEE, per germline (reference sequence). This CDR3 is built from 13 residues. Deletions cut 5 bases from V and 0 bases from J, with 8 bases between. In nucleotides, the CDR3 is TGTGCCAGCAGTTCGACAGCTAACTATGGCTACACCTTC. Protein: CASSSTANYGYTF.

This clone occurred a few times. This rearrangement joins TRBV4-1 to TRBJ1-2; TRBD1 might be the D (5 bases). Germline CDR1 is MGHRA and CDR2 is YSYEKL. The CDR3 sequence is 14 residues long. V lost 3 bases to trimming and J lost 1 base, with 9 bases between them. CDR3 nucleotide sequence: TGCGCCAGCAGCCACCGACAGCTTAACTATGGCTACACCTTC. It is translated as CASSHRQLNYGYTF.

This clone has more than one count but fewer than ten. The chain employs TRBV7-9 and TRBJ1-6; the D is unclear. Germline CDR1 SEHNR, CDR2 FQNEAQ (reference sequence). The CDR3 runs 16 residues. V dropped 1 base and J dropped 0 bases, with 7 bases sitting between them. The CDR3 here is CASSLVRSSYNSPLHF. The CDR3 DNA reads TGTGCCAGCAGCTTAGTGAGAAGCTCCTATAATTCACCCCTCCACTTT.